The 26 T cell receptor beta chains given below trace back to one sample, sequenced in a study of T cell responses to AZD1222 COVID-19 vaccine. The protocol was immunoSEQ multiplex PCR, while the TCRdb copy is restricted to in-frame clones and leaves out a portion. The sample has over 120,000 clones; about 90% are singletons. The material was peripheral blood, obtained on day 0 of AZD1222 vaccination. These receptors all come from an adult in good health.

The CDR3 region is CASSQTGGDSPLHF. CDR3 in DNA: TGTGCCAGCAGCCAAACGGGGGGTGATTCACCCCTCCACTTT. The V call is TRBV3-1 (or the pseudogene TRBV3-2), the J call TRBJ1-6; D might be TRBD1 (5 bases). Germline V gene data show CDR1 as LGHDT and CDR2 as YNNKEL (reference sequence). Trimming left V 2 bases short and J 8 bases short, with 10 bases between. The CDR3 is 14 amino acids.

The chain carries TRBV6-5 and TRBJ1-4; D possibly corresponds to TRBD1 (6 bases). The germline CDR1 and CDR2 sequences are MNHEY and SVGAGI. Trimming pared 2 bases from V and 7 bases from J, leaving 14 bases between. This CDR3 region has 15 residues. In DNA form, the CDR3 reads TGTGCCAGCAGTTACGTCGGGGGGCGAGGTGAAAAACTGTTTTTT. Translated: CASSYVGGRGEKLFF.

The chain is built from TRBV27 and TRBJ1-1, with TRBD1 identical over 9 bases. With 3 bases clipped from V and 6 bases from J, the junction kept 2 bases outside the gene matches. The CDR3 length is 13 residues. Germline V gene data show CDR1 as MNHEY and CDR2 as SMNVEV (reference sequence). CDR3 residues: CASSFGDRAEAFF. CDR3 DNA: TGTGCCAGCAGTTTTGGGGACAGGGCTGAAGCTTTCTTT.

The chain joins TRBV4-3 to TRBJ2-3; 8 positions agree with TRBD1. Per germline, CDR1 LGHNA and CDR2 YSLEER. This CDR3 region has 18 residues. V was clipped by 0 bases and J by 4 bases; unmatched bases: 12. CDR3: CASSQEKWTGTAADTQYF. CDR3 bases: TGCGCCAGCAGCCAAGAAAAATGGACAGGGACAGCGGCAGATACGCAGTATTTT.

This chain joins TRBV11-3 and TRBJ2-1, with 9 bases fitting TRBD2. Germline CDR1 SGHNT, CDR2 YENEEA. This CDR3 is built from 14 residues. With 3 bases clipped from V and 3 bases from J, the junction kept 0 bases outside the gene matches. The CDR3 DNA follows: TGTGCCAGCAGCTTGACTAGCGGCTACAATGAGCAGTTCTTC. As protein: CASSLTSGYNEQFF.

V and J are TRBV6-5 and TRBJ2-6; D is unclear. In germline, CDR1 is MNHEY, CDR2 SVGAGI. Deletions cut 2 bases from V and 0 bases from J, with 8 bases between. This CDR3 is built from 16 residues. The CDR3 DNA is TGTGCCAGCAGTTACATGATAGTCTCTGGGGCCAACGTCCTGACTTTC. Amino acid sequence: CASSYMIVSGANVLTF.

This sequence joins TRBV14 and TRBJ1-6, with TRBD1 matching 7 bases. Germline V gene data show CDR1 as SGHDN and CDR2 as FVKESK. The J segment lost 7 bases and the V segment lost 1 base, leaving 4 bases of the junction unmatched. This CDR3 has 15 residues. The CDR3 protein is CASSQATGWNSPLHF. As DNA, the CDR3 is TGTGCCAGCAGCCAAGCGACAGGGTGGAATTCACCCCTCCACTTT.

The rearrangement links TRBV5-1 to TRBJ1-2; D not resolved. This CDR3 comprises 14 residues. Per the germline V gene, CDR1 is SGHRS and CDR2 is YFSETQ. V lost 1 base to trimming and J lost 4 bases, with 11 bases between them. CDR3 DNA: TGCGCCAGCAGCTTGCAGCCACGGGTCTATGGCTACACCTTC. Amino acids: CASSLQPRVYGYTF.

This clone appeared once. V gene TRBV6-1 combines with J gene TRBJ1-2; possible D gene TRBD1, 6 bases. The CDR3 runs to 14 residues. V shed 2 bases and J shed 8 bases, with 15 bases lying between them. From germline, CDR1 is MNHNS and CDR2 SASEGT. CDR3: CASSEYGTPRGYTF. The CDR3 region has the DNA TGTGCCAGCAGTGAATATGGGACACCTAGAGGCTACACCTTC.

The chain joins TRBV3-1 (or the pseudogene TRBV3-2) to TRBJ2-3; 9 bases match TRBD2. Germline lookup yields CDR1 LGHDT and CDR2 YNNKEL (reference sequence). J was trimmed by 2 bases and V by 5 bases; bases with no gene match: 5. This CDR3 is built from 15 residues. The CDR3 DNA reads TGTGCCAGCAGCAAACCGGGACTAGCCACAGATACGCAGTATTTT. Its protein product is CASSKPGLATDTQYF.

This clone was seen only once. The chain combines TRBV20-1 with TRBJ2-7; tentative D call: TRBD2 (5 bases). Trimming took off 3 bases at V and 4 bases at J, with 16 bases between the two ends. The CDR3 consists of 14 residues. Germline CDR1 reads DFQATT; CDR2 reads SNEGSKA (reference sequence). CDR3 residues: CSASTSRRSYEQYF. The DNA of the CDR3 is TGCAGTGCTAGTACGTCTAGGAGGTCGTACGAGCAGTACTTC.

A few counts support this clone. The chain uses TRBV19 and TRBJ1-1, with D unresolved. The length of the CDR3 is 13 residues. Per the germline V gene, CDR1 is LNHDA and CDR2 is SQIVND (reference sequence). The V and J ends lost 0 bases and 8 bases respectively, with 10 bases between them. The CDR3 DNA is TGTGCCAGTAGTATAGACTATGACGGGGAAGCTTTCTTT. It yields the protein CASSIDYDGEAFF.

The chain combines TRBV5-6 with TRBJ1-3; weak D call: TRBD1 (5 bases). Looked up from germline, CDR1 is SGHDT and CDR2 is YYEEEE. The CDR3 sequence is 15 residues long. V was trimmed by 6 bases and J by 1 base, leaving 14 bases between them. The CDR3 DNA reads TGTGCCAGCACCCTTGGTTGGGGGTCTGGAAACACCATATATTTT. As protein: CASTLGWGSGNTIYF.

The chain recombines TRBV24-1 with TRBJ2-1; TRBD1 is a possible D gene (6 bases). Trimming stripped 0 bases from V and 8 bases from J, with 10 bases between. CDR1 is KGHDR and CDR2 is SFDVKD in the germline V gene. The CDR3 is 14 residues long. CDR3: CATSDLQGIDEQFF. The CDR3 DNA reads as TGTGCCACCAGTGATTTGCAGGGGATCGATGAGCAGTTCTTC.

Concerning this clone itself: Sequence at one end of the junction differs from germline and may be a read error. J is TRBJ2-2 and V is TRBV10-3; D possibly corresponds to TRBD1 (6 bases). CDR3 length: 12 amino acids. Germline CDR1 reads ENHRY; CDR2 reads SYGVKD. For the CDR3, the DNA is TGTGCCATCGGTGACAGGACCGGGGAGCTGTTTTTT. The encoded protein is CAIGDRTGELFF.

The genes are TRBV28 and TRBJ1-4; tentative D call: TRBD1 (5 bases). Trimming took off 7 bases at V and 8 bases at J, with 14 bases between the two ends. This CDR3 is built from 13 residues. Germline CDR1 MDHEN, CDR2 SYDVKM. Written as DNA, the CDR3 is TGTGCCAGCAACCGGAACCGGGGCGAAAAACTGTTTTTT. It specifies CASNRNRGEKLFF. Based on the CDR3 plus reference TRBV28 and TRBJ1-4, the full variable domain is DVKVTQSSRYLVKRTGEKVFLECVQDMDHENMFWYRQDPGLGLRLIYFSYDVKMKEKGDIPEGYSVSREKKERFSLILESASTNQTSMYLCASNRNRGEKLFFGSGTQLSVL.

V usage is TRBV27 and J usage is TRBJ2-7; TRBD2 matches at 11 bases. The CDR3 has 15 amino acids. The germline gives CDR1 MNHEY, CDR2 SMNVEV (reference sequence). V gave up 3 bases and J gave up 6 bases; unmatched junction bases: 7. The chain's CDR3 is CASSLELAGVSEQYF. The CDR3 bases are TGTGCCAGCAGTTTGGAACTAGCGGGAGTAAGCGAGCAGTACTTC.

V gene TRBV7-8 combines with J gene TRBJ2-6; D remains unclear. Trimming removed 1 base at V and 4 bases at J, with 5 bases between. CDR1 is SGHVS and CDR2 is FQNEAQ in the germline V gene. The CDR3 spans 14 residues. The CDR3 protein is CASSLGAGANVLTF. The CDR3 DNA sequence: TGTGCCAGCAGCTTAGGGGCCGGGGCCAACGTCCTGACTTTC. Looking up the rest from reference TRBV7-8 and TRBJ2-6 gives the full variable domain: GAGVSQSPRYKVAKRGQDVALRCDPISGHVSLFWYQQALGQGPEFLTYFQNEAQLDKSGLPSDRFFAERPEGSVSTLKIQRTQQEDSAVYLCASSLGAGANVLTFGAGSRLTVL.

The rearrangement joins TRBV3-1 (or the pseudogene TRBV3-2) to TRBJ1-2, with D maybe TRBD1 (5 bases). Germline V gene data show CDR1 as LGHDT and CDR2 as YNNKEL (reference sequence). V lost 3 bases to trimming and J lost 7 bases, with 12 bases between them. The CDR3 runs 13 residues. The CDR3 reads CASSQIDSAGYTF. CDR3 DNA: TGTGCCAGCAGCCAGATTGACAGTGCTGGCTACACCTTC.

CDR3 in amino acids: CSACCPPDWDQPQHF. The CDR3 DNA sequence: TGCAGCGCCTGTTGCCCCCCCGACTGGGATCAGCCCCAGCATTTT. The chain joins TRBV29-1 to TRBJ1-5, with D unresolved. Trimming shortened V by 7 bases and J by 5 bases, and 21 bases separated the two germline ends. The CDR3 spans 15 residues. CDR1 is SQVTM, CDR2 ANQGSEA, per germline.

The chain couples TRBV27 to TRBJ2-2, with TRBD2 identical over 13 bases. With 6 bases clipped from V and 5 bases from J, the junction kept 0 bases outside the gene matches. Germline values: CDR1 MNHEY, CDR2 SMNVEV (reference sequence). The CDR3 totals 14 residues. This CDR3 is CASRGLAGTGELFF. The CDR3, as DNA: TGTGCCAGCAGGGGACTAGCGGGGACCGGGGAGCTGTTTTTT.

This clone was detected once. V and J are TRBV3-1 (or the pseudogene TRBV3-2) and TRBJ2-3, with D perhaps assigned TRBD1 or TRBD2 (5 bases each). The CDR3 extends over 16 amino acids. Deletions cut 1 base from V and 4 bases from J, with 15 bases between. Per germline, CDR1 LGHDT and CDR2 YNNKEL (reference sequence). CDR3 nucleotide sequence: TGTGCCAGCAGCCAAGGTACGGGGCCCCGCGCAGATACGCAGTATTTT. This codes for CASSQGTGPRADTQYF.

The V call is TRBV28, the J call TRBJ2-2; 9 bases line up with TRBD1. Looked up from germline, CDR1 is MDHEN and CDR2 is SYDVKM. The J segment lost 8 bases and the V segment lost 6 bases, leaving 7 bases of the junction unmatched. CDR3 length equals 14 residues. The CDR3 protein is CASRLGQGEGELFF. CDR3 nucleotides: TGTGCCAGCAGGTTGGGACAGGGAGAAGGGGAGCTGTTTTTT.

The CDR3 DNA reads TGTGCCAGCAGCCAAGATATTAGGAGGGATTATGGCTACACCTTC. Amino acids: CASSQDIRRDYGYTF. The chain uses TRBV3-1 (or the pseudogene TRBV3-2) and TRBJ1-2; D gene uncertain. In germline, CDR1 is LGHDT, CDR2 YNNKEL (reference sequence). V was cut by 0 bases and J by 5 bases, with 13 bases left in between. The length of the CDR3 is 15 residues.

This clone has just one count. The gene calls are TRBV7-6 and TRBJ2-1; maybe TRBD2 (6 bases). Germline loops: CDR1 SGHVS, CDR2 FNYEAQ. The CDR3 spans 19 residues. Trimming shortened V by 3 bases and J by 0 bases, and 21 bases separated the two germline ends. CDR3 sequence (DNA): TGTGCCAGCAGCTTCGGGAGTGGGTTTCTTTCGAGCTCCTACAATGAGCAGTTCTTC. Protein product: CASSFGSGFLSSSYNEQFF.

This chain connects TRBV30 to TRBJ1-4; 8 positions agree with TRBD1. The length of the CDR3 is 19 residues. CDR1 is GTSNPN, CDR2 SVGIG, per germline (reference sequence). Losses at the gene ends were 0 bases for V and 0 bases for J; bases not matched to a gene: 12. The CDR3 DNA reads TGTGCCTGGAGTGTATGGGGCACAGGGGGAAGGGCAACTAATGAAAAACTGTTTTTT. It translates to CAWSVWGTGGRATNEKLFF.